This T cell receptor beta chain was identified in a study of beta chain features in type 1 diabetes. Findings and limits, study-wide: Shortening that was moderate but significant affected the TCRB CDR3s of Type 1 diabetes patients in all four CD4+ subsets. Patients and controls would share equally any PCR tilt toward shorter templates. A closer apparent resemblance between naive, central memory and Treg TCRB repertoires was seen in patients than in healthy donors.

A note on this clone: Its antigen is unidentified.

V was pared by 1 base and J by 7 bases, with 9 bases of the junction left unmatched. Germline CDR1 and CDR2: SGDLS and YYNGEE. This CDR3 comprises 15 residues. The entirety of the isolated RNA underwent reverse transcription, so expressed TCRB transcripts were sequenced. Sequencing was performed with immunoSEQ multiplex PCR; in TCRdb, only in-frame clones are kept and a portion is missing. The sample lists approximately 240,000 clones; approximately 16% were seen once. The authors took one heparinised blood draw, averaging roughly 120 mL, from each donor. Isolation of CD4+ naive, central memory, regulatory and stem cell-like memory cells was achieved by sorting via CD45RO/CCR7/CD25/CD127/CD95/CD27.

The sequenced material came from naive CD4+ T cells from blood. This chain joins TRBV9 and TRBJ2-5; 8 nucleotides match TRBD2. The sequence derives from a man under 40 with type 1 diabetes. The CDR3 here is CASSVFLAGEGTQYF. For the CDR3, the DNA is TGTGCCAGCAGCGTATTCCTAGCGGGCGAAGGGACCCAGTACTTC.